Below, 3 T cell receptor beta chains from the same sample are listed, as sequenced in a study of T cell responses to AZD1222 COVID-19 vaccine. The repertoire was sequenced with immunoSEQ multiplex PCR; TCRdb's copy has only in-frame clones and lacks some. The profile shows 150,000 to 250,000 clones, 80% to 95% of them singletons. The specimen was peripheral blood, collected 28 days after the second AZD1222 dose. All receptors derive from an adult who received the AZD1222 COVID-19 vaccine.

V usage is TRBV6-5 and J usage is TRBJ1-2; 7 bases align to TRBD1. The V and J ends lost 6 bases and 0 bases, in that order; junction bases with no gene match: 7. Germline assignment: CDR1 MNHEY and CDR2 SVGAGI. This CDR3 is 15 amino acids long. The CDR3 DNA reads TGTGCCAGCAGCCGCAGCGACAGGGCTAACTATGGCTACACCTTC. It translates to CASSRSDRANYGYTF.

CDR3 residues: CASSQRTSGRMDEQYF. CDR3 sequence (DNA): TGTGCCAGCAGCCAACGGACTAGCGGGAGGATGGACGAGCAGTACTTC. J is TRBJ2-7 and V is TRBV3-1 (or the pseudogene TRBV3-2); 14 positions match TRBD2. Germline V CDR1 and CDR2: LGHDT, YNNKEL (reference sequence). The CDR3 extends over 16 amino acids. V lost 2 bases to trimming and J lost 5 bases; unmatched junction nucleotides: 5.

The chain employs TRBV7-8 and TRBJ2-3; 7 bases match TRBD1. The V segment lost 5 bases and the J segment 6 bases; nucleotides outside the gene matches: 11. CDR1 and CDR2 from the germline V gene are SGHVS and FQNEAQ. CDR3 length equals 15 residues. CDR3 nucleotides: TGTGCCAGCAGCACCCGGACAGGATCTTACGATACGCAGTATTTT. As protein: CASSTRTGSYDTQYF.